These 22 T cell receptor beta chains came from one sample sequenced in a study of shared clonotypes between healthy human individuals. Profiled with immunoSEQ multiplex PCR; TCRdb holds only in-frame clones, not every one. The sample lists about 2.4 million clones, roughly 93% occurring once. The sequenced sample consisted of naive CD4+ T cells from PBMCs. Indicated subset: CD45RA+ positively selected. The source of these receptors is a man between 18 and 35 years old in good health. Some clones in this sample may be carry-over from other donors' samples.

This chain uses TRBV19 with TRBJ2-7; D is possibly TRBD1 or TRBD2 (5 bases each). The CDR3 length is 15 residues. The V gene's germline CDR1 is LNHDA and CDR2 SQIVND (reference sequence). V lost 3 bases to trimming and J lost 0 bases, with 12 bases between them. The CDR3 region is CASSIRDLSSYEQYF. CDR3 DNA: TGTGCCAGTAGTATCAGGGACCTCTCCTCCTACGAGCAGTACTTC.

The chain combines TRBV19 with TRBJ2-7; 9 bases fit TRBD1. J lost 3 bases, V lost 4 bases, and 16 bases had no gene match. The CDR3 has 18 residues. Germline-derived CDR1 and CDR2 are LNHDA and SQIVND (reference sequence). CDR3 loop: CASSSLPGQGSKIYEQYF. CDR3 in DNA: TGTGCCAGTAGTAGCCTACCGGGACAGGGCTCGAAAATCTACGAGCAGTACTTC.

The V and J genes are TRBV11-2 and TRBJ2-7; D call uncertain. Germline V gives CDR1 SGHAT, CDR2 FQNNGV. Trimming took 5 bases from V and 4 from J, leaving 9 bases between them. This CDR3 has 12 residues. CDR3 in DNA: TGTGCCAGCAGCGACCTCCGATACGAGCAGTACTTC. Translation: CASSDLRYEQYF.

The count of this clone is one. This rearrangement joins TRBV5-1 to TRBJ2-1; D possibly corresponds to TRBD2 (7 bases). CDR1 SGHRS and CDR2 YFSETQ come from the germline V gene. The CDR3 contains 18 residues. Deletions cut 3 bases from V and 6 bases from J, with 25 bases between. CDR3 DNA sequence: TGCGCCAGCAGCTCAAGGGCAGGGGAGGGATTTTCGGTCAATGAGCAGTTCTTC. Its protein is CASSSRAGEGFSVNEQFF.

The sample holds a few counts of this clone. Other DNA sequences of this sample code for an identical CDR3. V usage is TRBV20-1 and J usage is TRBJ1-1; D not resolved. With 3 bases removed from V and 1 base from J, the gap between germline ends came to 3 bases. The CDR3 is 11 residues long. The germline V gene has CDR1 DFQATT and CDR2 SNEGSKA (reference sequence). In nucleotides, the CDR3 is TGCAGTGCTAGGGCGAACACTGAAGCTTTCTTT. Encoded protein: CSARANTEAFF.

The rearrangement joins TRBV27 to TRBJ2-5; maybe TRBD1 (5 bases). Germline V gene data show CDR1 as MNHEY and CDR2 as SMNVEV (reference sequence). Trimming stripped 5 bases from V and 3 bases from J, with 16 bases between. The CDR3 runs to 15 residues. The CDR3 region is CASSPTQDREETQYF. The DNA for the CDR3 is TGTGCCAGCAGTCCAACACAGGATAGGGAAGAGACCCAGTACTTC.

The V call is TRBV6-6, the J call TRBJ1-2; TRBD1 agrees at 9 bases. The CDR3 totals 13 residues. With V trimmed by 6 bases and J by 8 bases, 7 bases remained unmatched. Germline V gives CDR1 MNHNY, CDR2 SVGAGI (reference sequence). CDR3 loop: CASRSGQGRGYTF. CDR3 in DNA: TGTGCCAGCAGGTCCGGACAGGGGCGAGGCTACACCTTC.

This chain links TRBV7-3 with TRBJ2-1; 8 nucleotides match TRBD2. CDR1 and CDR2 from the germline V gene are SGHTA and FQGTGA. The CDR3 spans 16 residues. J lost 9 bases, V lost 0 bases, and 10 bases had no gene match. DNA for the CDR3: TGTGCCAGCAGCTTAACAGGGACTAGGGGGGACGGTGAGCAGTTCTTC. It specifies CASSLTGTRGDGEQFF.

This clone showed up just a few times. This chain joins TRBV7-3 and TRBJ1-1; D may be TRBD1 (6 bases). From germline, CDR1 is SGHTA and CDR2 FQGTGA. The CDR3 loop spans 14 amino acids. The V end was cut by 2 bases, the J end by 4 bases, with 11 bases between. CDR3 DNA: TGTGCCAGCAGCTTAGGGGGGGCAGGCACTGAAGCTTTCTTT. Its protein product is CASSLGGAGTEAFF.

This CDR3 reads CASSLGPNTEAFF. In nucleotides, the CDR3 is TGTGCCAGCAGTTTGGGGCCAAACACTGAAGCTTTCTTT. The chain is built from TRBV28 and TRBJ1-1; maybe TRBD1 (5 bases). The V gene lost 3 bases and the J gene lost 2 bases, with 7 bases spanning the gap. The CDR3 extends over 13 amino acids. Looked up from germline, CDR1 is MDHEN and CDR2 is SYDVKM.

The V call is TRBV6-1, the J call TRBJ1-2; 9 bases agree with TRBD1. J lost 4 bases, V lost 7 bases, and 7 bases had no gene match. CDR1 and CDR2 from the germline V gene are MNHNS and SASEGT. The CDR3 extends over 14 amino acids. The CDR3: CASTLGQGSYGYTF. DNA for the CDR3: TGTGCCAGCACCCTGGGACAGGGAAGCTATGGCTACACCTTC.

In its sample, this clone was seen once. CDR3 region: CASSAMAGLYEQYF. In DNA form, the CDR3 reads TGTGCCAGCAGCGCAATGGCAGGGCTTTACGAGCAGTACTTC. The V call is TRBV7-2, the J call TRBJ2-7; TRBD1 is a possible D gene (5 bases). This CDR3 is built from 14 residues. V shed 5 bases and J shed 4 bases, with 15 bases lying between them. CDR1 is SGHTA and CDR2 is FQGNSA in the germline V gene.

The J gene is TRBJ2-1, the V gene TRBV5-1; D uncertain. Trimming cost V 3 bases and J 0 bases, with 10 bases left between them. Germline CDR1 SGHRS, CDR2 YFSETQ. The CDR3 is made up of 15 amino acids. CDR3 nucleotides: TGCGCCAGCAGCTCGGACGCCGTCTCCTACAATGAGCAGTTCTTC. It is translated as CASSSDAVSYNEQFF.

The gene calls are TRBV29-1 and TRBJ2-3, with a weak D call TRBD2 (6 bases). Germline CDR1 reads SQVTM; CDR2 reads ANQGSEA. V was pared by 6 bases and J by 5 bases, with 15 bases between. There are 13 residues in the CDR3. The CDR3 region has the DNA TGCAGCGTCGCCCGGGAGAGGGGAGATACGCAGTATTTT. This codes for CSVARERGDTQYF.

The V and J genes are TRBV6-1 and TRBJ1-4, with D hard to call. CDR1 is MNHNS, CDR2 SASEGT, per germline. The V gene lost 8 bases and the J gene lost 8 bases, with 9 bases spanning the gap. This CDR3 is 11 amino acids long. CDR3 sequence: CASEGGEKLFF. Here the CDR3 DNA reads TGTGCCAGCGAGGGTGGGGAAAAACTGTTTTTT.

The chain recombines TRBV4-3 with TRBJ2-3; 9 nucleotides align to TRBD2. This CDR3 is built from 18 residues. From germline, CDR1 is LGHNA and CDR2 YSLEER. V was pared by 1 base and J by 2 bases, with 10 bases of the junction left unmatched. The CDR3 is CASSQVVSGGSSTDTQYF. DNA for the CDR3: TGCGCCAGCAGCCAAGTCGTTAGCGGGGGATCTTCCACAGATACGCAGTATTTT.

The rearrangement links TRBV5-1 to TRBJ2-7; D might be TRBD2 (6 bases). Trimming took off 4 bases at V and 1 base at J, with 24 bases between the two ends. This CDR3 has 18 residues. Germline V lookup: CDR1 SGHRS, CDR2 YFSETQ. The CDR3 reads CASSQTGTSAGLSYEQYF. Written as DNA, the CDR3 is TGCGCCAGCAGCCAAACCGGGACTTCCGCCGGGTTGTCCTACGAGCAGTACTTC.

The chain recombines TRBV28 with TRBJ1-5; D gene uncertain. Germline loops: CDR1 MDHEN, CDR2 SYDVKM. V lost 2 bases and J lost 5, with 10 bases in between. The CDR3 sequence is 14 residues long. The CDR3 here is CASSLREFDQPQHF. Written as DNA, the CDR3 is TGTGCCAGCAGTTTAAGGGAATTCGATCAGCCCCAGCATTTT. The whole variable domain, remainder taken from reference TRBV28 and TRBJ1-5, is DVKVTQSSRYLVKRTGEKVFLECVQDMDHENMFWYRQDPGLGLRLIYFSYDVKMKEKGDIPEGYSVSREKKERFSLILESASTNQTSMYLCASSLREFDQPQHFGDGTRLSIL.

The chain combines TRBV6-5 with TRBJ2-7; TRBD2 agrees at 12 bases. The CDR3 runs 16 residues. J lost 2 bases, V lost 1 base, and 3 bases had no gene match. The germline V gene has CDR1 MNHEY and CDR2 SVGAGI. The CDR3 DNA follows: TGTGCCAGCAGTTACTTGCCTAGCGGGAGGGCCTACGAGCAGTACTTC. This encodes CASSYLPSGRAYEQYF.

For this clone: Different DNA sequences within this sample yield the same CDR3. This chain links TRBV28 with TRBJ2-7; D unresolved. This CDR3 has 12 residues. V shed 5 bases and J shed 6 bases, with 11 bases lying between them. CDR1 and CDR2 (germline): MDHEN, SYDVKM. DNA of the CDR3: TGTGCCAGCAGTCTTAACAGAGGCGAGCAGTACTTC. This sequence encodes CASSLNRGEQYF.

This chain links TRBV25-1 with TRBJ2-1, with 7 bases lining up with TRBD2. The CDR3 extends over 14 amino acids. Germline trimming cut 6 bases from V and 4 bases from J; bases unmatched to any gene: 6. Per the germline V gene, CDR1 is MGHDK and CDR2 is SYGVNS. The CDR3 sequence: CASRERGRYNEQFF. In DNA, the CDR3 is TGTGCCAGCAGGGAGCGGGGCCGTTACAATGAGCAGTTCTTC.

The chain recombines TRBV5-6 with TRBJ2-3; D is ambiguous. Trimming left V 4 bases short and J 1 base short, with 7 bases between. CDR1 and CDR2 from the germline V gene are SGHDT and YYEEEE. The length of the CDR3 is 13 residues. The CDR3 nucleotides read TGTGCCAGCAGCCGTGGACGCACAGATACGCAGTATTTT. Its translation: CASSRGRTDTQYF.